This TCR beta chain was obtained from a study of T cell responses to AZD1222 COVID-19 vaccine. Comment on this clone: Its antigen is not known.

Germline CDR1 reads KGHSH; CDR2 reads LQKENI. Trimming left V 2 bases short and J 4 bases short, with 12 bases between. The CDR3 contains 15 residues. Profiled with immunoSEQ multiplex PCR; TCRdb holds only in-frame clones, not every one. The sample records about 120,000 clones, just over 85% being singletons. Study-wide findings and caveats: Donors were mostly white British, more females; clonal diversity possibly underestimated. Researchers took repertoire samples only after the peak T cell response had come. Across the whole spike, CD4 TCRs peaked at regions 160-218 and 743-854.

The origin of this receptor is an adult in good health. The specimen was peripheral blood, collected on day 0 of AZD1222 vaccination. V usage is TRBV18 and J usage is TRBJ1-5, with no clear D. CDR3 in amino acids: CASSPGSLENQPQHF. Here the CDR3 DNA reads TGTGCCAGCTCACCAGGGTCTCTGGAAAATCAGCCCCAGCATTTT.